The rows below give T cell receptor beta chains drawn from one sample of a study of T cell changes during pregnancy in multiple sclerosis. Method: immunoSEQ multiplex PCR; TCRdb's copy keeps in-frame clones and lacks some. The sample carries under 65,000 clones, 90% recorded once. The sample in question was peripheral blood, obtained in the first trimester of pregnancy. The source is a female donor in good health, enrolled as a control in a pregnancy study. Both conserved end residues are part of each CDR3. Each record gives: clone size, D gene, J gene, V gene, CDR3 DNA, CDR3 protein. The D gene is left open where the match is weak. Clone size, where shown, is once, few, many, or a class for clones that have expanded.

clone_size: .; d_call: TRBD2; j_call: TRBJ2-1; v_call: TRBV7-9; cdr3_nt: TGTGCCAGCAGGATAGCGGGGAGCTCCTACAATGAGCAGTTCTTC; cdr3_aa: CASRIAGSSYNEQFF
clone_size: .; d_call: TRBD2; j_call: TRBJ2-7; v_call: TRBV5-4; cdr3_nt: TGTGCCAGCAGCACCAAGGGGCTAGCGGGAGACTACGAGCAGTACTTC; cdr3_aa: CASSTKGLAGDYEQYF
clone_size: .; d_call: TRBD2; j_call: TRBJ2-7; v_call: TRBV10-2; cdr3_nt: TGCGCCAGCTTAGCGGGATTCTACGAGCAGTACTTC; cdr3_aa: CASLAGFYEQYF
clone_size: .; d_call: TRBD2; j_call: TRBJ2-1; v_call: TRBV2; cdr3_nt: TGTGCCAGCAGGACCGGGACTAGCGCCTACAATGAGCAGTTCTTC; cdr3_aa: CASRTGTSAYNEQFF
clone_size: .; d_call: TRBD1; j_call: TRBJ1-1; v_call: TRBV5-1; cdr3_nt: TGCGCCAGCGGTACTGGACAGGGAGGATACACTGAAGCTTTCTTT; cdr3_aa: CASGTGQGGYTEAFF
clone_size: .; d_call: .; j_call: TRBJ2-6; v_call: TRBV30; cdr3_nt: TGTGCCTGGAGTAAGCAGGGCGCTATCTCTGGGGCCAACGTCCTGACTTTC; cdr3_aa: CAWSKQGAISGANVLTF
clone_size: .; d_call: .; j_call: TRBJ2-3; v_call: TRBV29-1; cdr3_nt: TGCAGCGCTGACTCCAGGCAGGCAGATACGCAGTATTTT; cdr3_aa: CSADSRQADTQYF
clone_size: .; d_call: .; j_call: TRBJ1-1; v_call: TRBV18; cdr3_nt: TGTGCCAGCTCACCAGGGGGAGGAGAGGGGACTGAAGCTTTCTTT; cdr3_aa: CASSPGGGEGTEAFF
clone_size: .; d_call: .; j_call: TRBJ2-7; v_call: TRBV7-8; cdr3_nt: TGTGCCAGCAGCCGCCAACCGGCCTACGAGCAGTACTTC; cdr3_aa: CASSRQPAYEQYF
clone_size: .; d_call: TRBD1; j_call: TRBJ1-2; v_call: TRBV7-2; cdr3_nt: TGTGCCAGCAGCTTAGGCCCGATACAGGGGGCCCACACCTTC; cdr3_aa: CASSLGPIQGAHTF
clone_size: .; d_call: TRBD2; j_call: TRBJ2-2; v_call: TRBV5-1; cdr3_nt: TGCGCCAGCAGCTTCACTAGCGGGAGTGAAGGCGGGGAGCTGTTTTTT; cdr3_aa: CASSFTSGSEGGELFF
clone_size: .; d_call: TRBD1; j_call: TRBJ2-7; v_call: TRBV6-5; cdr3_nt: TGTGCCAGCAAGACAGGGGCAGGGTACGAGCAGTACTTC; cdr3_aa: CASKTGAGYEQYF
clone_size: .; d_call: .; j_call: TRBJ1-2; v_call: TRBV6-6; cdr3_nt: TGTGCCAGCAGTCGGGACACCCTCTATGGCTACACCTTC; cdr3_aa: CASSRDTLYGYTF
clone_size: .; d_call: .; j_call: TRBJ1-2; v_call: TRBV7-2; cdr3_nt: TGTGCCAGCAGCTCTGGGGCCGGCAACTATGGCTACACCTTC; cdr3_aa: CASSSGAGNYGYTF
clone_size: .; d_call: .; j_call: TRBJ1-2; v_call: TRBV29-1; cdr3_nt: TGCAGCGTTGTCGCTGGGCAGGGGTACTATGGCTACACCTTC; cdr3_aa: CSVVAGQGYYGYTF
clone_size: .; d_call: .; j_call: TRBJ1-1; v_call: TRBV28; cdr3_nt: TGTGCCAGCAGTTTAACCCCCGGCAGGGCAAGGGCTTTCTTT; cdr3_aa: CASSLTPGRARAFF
clone_size: .; d_call: TRBD1; j_call: TRBJ1-1; v_call: TRBV4-1; cdr3_nt: TGCGCCAGCAGCCAAGACTACAGGGGGGCGGTTGAAGCTTTCTTT; cdr3_aa: CASSQDYRGAVEAFF
clone_size: .; d_call: TRBD1; j_call: TRBJ1-5; v_call: TRBV7-6; cdr3_nt: TGTGCCAGCAGCTTACGGACAGGGGGCTTTCAGCCCCAGCATTTT; cdr3_aa: CASSLRTGGFQPQHF
clone_size: .; d_call: TRBD2; j_call: TRBJ2-3; v_call: TRBV19; cdr3_nt: TGTGCCAGTAGGGAGACTAGCGGGAGGTCAGATACGCAGTATTTT; cdr3_aa: CASRETSGRSDTQYF
clone_size: .; d_call: .; j_call: TRBJ1-1; v_call: TRBV5-6; cdr3_nt: TGTGCCAGCAGCTCGAGCACGGCTGAAGCTTTCTTT; cdr3_aa: CASSSSTAEAFF
clone_size: .; d_call: .; j_call: TRBJ1-1; v_call: TRBV4-1; cdr3_nt: TGCGCCAGCAGTCAGAGGTCCGGCGGAGTGGGACTCTTGAACACTGAAGCTTTCTTT; cdr3_aa: CASSQRSGGVGLLNTEAFF
clone_size: once; d_call: .; j_call: TRBJ1-2; v_call: TRBV19; cdr3_nt: TGTGCCAGTAGTCCAGGGATCGGCTACACCTTC; cdr3_aa: CASSPGIGYTF
clone_size: .; d_call: TRBD2; j_call: TRBJ2-1; v_call: TRBV29-1; cdr3_nt: TGCAGCTCTGGGGTGGCTAGCGGTTTAAACAATGAGCAGTTCTTC; cdr3_aa: CSSGVASGLNNEQFF
clone_size: .; d_call: .; j_call: TRBJ2-7; v_call: TRBV6-5; cdr3_nt: TGTGCCAGCAGTTACGCCAAGGCGGAATACTACGAGCAGTACTTC; cdr3_aa: CASSYAKAEYYEQYF
clone_size: .; d_call: TRBD2; j_call: TRBJ2-2; v_call: TRBV7-2; cdr3_nt: TGTGCCAGCAGCTCTGGACTAGCGGGAGGGCCGGGCGGGGAGCTGTTTTTT; cdr3_aa: CASSSGLAGGPGGELFF
clone_size: .; d_call: .; j_call: TRBJ2-6; v_call: TRBV15; cdr3_nt: TGTGCCACCAGCAGAGACGGCTCTGGGGCCAACGTCCTGACTTTC; cdr3_aa: CATSRDGSGANVLTF
clone_size: few; d_call: TRBD1; j_call: TRBJ1-3; v_call: TRBV4-2; cdr3_nt: TGTGCCAGCAGCCAATCCGGGACAGTAGGTTCTCGAAACACCATATATTTT; cdr3_aa: CASSQSGTVGSRNTIYF
clone_size: .; d_call: .; j_call: TRBJ2-7; v_call: TRBV11-2; cdr3_nt: TGTGCCAGCAACCCATTAGCTTGGGACACATACTCCTACGAGCAGTACTTC; cdr3_aa: CASNPLAWDTYSYEQYF
clone_size: .; d_call: TRBD1; j_call: TRBJ1-2; v_call: TRBV28; cdr3_nt: TGTGCCAGCAGTTTATCGACAGGGGAGGGCTACACCTTC; cdr3_aa: CASSLSTGEGYTF
clone_size: .; d_call: TRBD1; j_call: TRBJ2-7; v_call: TRBV27; cdr3_nt: TGTGCCAGCAGTTCCCGGGACAGGGGGCGCGAGCAGTACTTC; cdr3_aa: CASSSRDRGREQYF
clone_size: .; d_call: TRBD1; j_call: TRBJ1-1; v_call: TRBV28; cdr3_nt: TGTGCCAGCAGTTTGAGGGGGCGCGTTTGGGCTTTCTTT; cdr3_aa: CASSLRGRVWAFF
clone_size: .; d_call: TRBD1; j_call: TRBJ2-7; v_call: TRBV5-4; cdr3_nt: TGTGCCAGCTCTACTCACCGGGACAGGCCCCGCGAGCAGTACTTC; cdr3_aa: CASSTHRDRPREQYF
clone_size: once; d_call: .; j_call: TRBJ2-7; v_call: TRBV7-2; cdr3_nt: TGTGCCAGCAGCTTAGGGAGGGCACACTACGAGCAGTACTTC; cdr3_aa: CASSLGRAHYEQYF
clone_size: .; d_call: .; j_call: TRBJ2-7; v_call: TRBV6-6; cdr3_nt: TGTGCCAGCAAGAGCGGATCCTACGAGCAGTACTTC; cdr3_aa: CASKSGSYEQYF
clone_size: .; d_call: .; j_call: TRBJ2-5; v_call: TRBV5-6; cdr3_nt: TGTGCCAGCAGCTTCAGGAGGGGGCGGGAGACCCAGTACTTC; cdr3_aa: CASSFRRGRETQYF